The 30 T cell receptor beta chains in this list originate from one sample, sequenced in a study of OX40 agonist ivuxolimab in advanced cancers. Measured with immunoSEQ multiplex PCR; TCRdb has only the in-frame clones, and not every one. The repertoire has 65,000 to 85,000 clones, under 90% of them found once; the top ten carry under 8.5%. Material: CD4+ or CD8+ T cells sorted from blood, obtained in a trial of the OX40 agonist ivuxolimab. These receptors all stem from an adult with an advanced solid tumor such as melanoma, head and neck, liver or kidney cancer.

The chain uses TRBV9 and TRBJ2-2; 8 nucleotides agree with TRBD2. J lost 2 bases, V lost 0 bases, and 3 bases had no gene match. CDR3 size: 16 residues. Germline CDR1 reads SGDLS; CDR2 reads YYNGEE. Written as DNA, the CDR3 is TGTGCCAGCAGCGTAGCTGTAGCGGGAAACACCGGGGAGCTGTTTTTT. This translates into CASSVAVAGNTGELFF.

The chain has TRBV5-4 and TRBJ1-4, with 7 nucleotides matching TRBD1. CDR3 size: 13 residues. With 2 bases clipped from V and 8 bases from J, the junction kept 3 bases outside the gene matches. Germline CDR1 reads SGHNT; CDR2 reads YYREEE (reference sequence). As DNA, the CDR3 is TGTGCCAGCAGCTTCAGAGGGGGCGAAAAACTGTTTTTT. Its protein is CASSFRGGEKLFF.

In this sample, this clone turned up a few times. The rearrangement uses TRBV9 and TRBJ2-3; the match to TRBD2 covers 12 bases. CDR3 length: 16 residues. V shed 4 bases and J 0 bases; nucleotides not matched to a gene: 3. Looked up from germline, CDR1 is SGDLS and CDR2 is YYNGEE. The CDR3 DNA follows: TGTGCCAGCAGCCGCGGGACTAGCGGGAGCACAGATACGCAGTATTTT. Residues: CASSRGTSGSTDTQYF.

This clone came up once. The chain employs TRBV30 and TRBJ2-1; weak D call: TRBD2 (6 bases). The V gene lost 2 bases and the J gene lost 0 bases, with 11 bases spanning the gap. The CDR3 runs 15 residues. Germline values: CDR1 GTSNPN, CDR2 SVGIG (reference sequence). The chain's CDR3 is CAWSRAGSSYNEQFF. CDR3 coding DNA: TGTGCCTGGAGTAGGGCGGGGAGCTCCTACAATGAGCAGTTCTTC.

This clone was detected only a few times. V and J are TRBV7-9 and TRBJ2-1, with 8 bases fitting TRBD2. Germline assignment: CDR1 SEHNR and CDR2 FQNEAQ (reference sequence). The junction had 8 bases not matched to a gene; V was cut back by 2 bases and J by 8 bases. The CDR3 spans 15 residues. The CDR3 region is CASSLISGKVHEQFF. The CDR3 DNA is TGTGCCAGCAGCTTAATTAGCGGGAAGGTTCATGAGCAGTTCTTC.

The genes are TRBV9 and TRBJ2-1; D gene unclear. CDR3 length: 14 amino acids. Trimming removed 4 bases at V and 4 bases at J, with 12 bases between. The V gene's germline CDR1 is SGDLS and CDR2 YYNGEE. This chain's CDR3 is CASSPQLDYNEQFF. The DNA for the CDR3 is TGTGCCAGCAGCCCCCAATTAGATTACAATGAGCAGTTCTTC. Full variable domain (outside the CDR3, taken from reference TRBV9 and TRBJ2-1): DSGVTQTPKHLITATGQRVTLRCSPRSGDLSVYWYQQSLDQGLQFLIQYYNGEERAKGNILERFSAQQFPDLHSELNLSSLELGDSALYFCASSPQLDYNEQFFGPGTRLTVL.

This clone showed up just a few times. V usage is TRBV27 and J usage is TRBJ1-5; D is unresolved. V lost 0 bases, J lost 7 bases, and 7 bases lay in between. The CDR3 totals 13 residues. Germline CDR1 reads MNHEY; CDR2 reads SMNVEV (reference sequence). The CDR3 region has the DNA TGTGCCAGCAGTTTATCGCGCCAACAGCCCCAGCATTTT. Protein product: CASSLSRQQPQHF.

This rearrangement joins TRBV4-1 to TRBJ2-7, with D perhaps TRBD1 or TRBD2 (6 bases each). V gave up 2 bases and J gave up 5 bases, with 7 bases separating them. The CDR3 spans 12 residues. Looked up from germline, CDR1 is MGHRA and CDR2 is YSYEKL. The CDR3 spells CASSQRGDEQYF. The CDR3 DNA follows: TGCGCCAGCAGCCAAAGGGGGGACGAGCAGTACTTC.

This rearrangement joins TRBV6-5 to TRBJ1-2, with unresolved D. The length of the CDR3 is 15 residues. Trimming removed 0 bases from V and 10 bases from J, with 18 bases in between. Germline V gene data show CDR1 as MNHEY and CDR2 as SVGAGI. CDR3 nucleotides: TGTGCCAGCAGTTACTCGCCTGGGGTGGAGATCTCCTACACCTTC. This sequence encodes CASSYSPGVEISYTF.

V and J are TRBV4-3 and TRBJ1-3, with unresolved D. Germline loops: CDR1 LGHNA, CDR2 YSLEER. The CDR3 is 12 residues long. V lost 0 bases, J lost 7 bases, and 4 bases lay in between. CDR3 protein: CASSQDRNTIYF. CDR3 nucleotide sequence: TGCGCCAGCAGCCAAGATCGGAACACCATATATTTT.

This chain links TRBV6-5 with TRBJ2-3; 9 positions agree with TRBD1. The V gene end was trimmed by 11 bases and the J gene end by 2 bases; junction bases not matched to a gene: 8. Germline CDR1 is MNHEY and CDR2 is SVGAGI. CDR3 length equals 14 residues. CDR3: CASRRTGATDTQYF. The CDR3 nucleotides are TGTGCCTCCAGACGGACAGGGGCCACAGATACGCAGTATTTT.

The chain has TRBV5-1 and TRBJ2-5, with TRBD1 matching over 7 bases. The end of the DNA aligns better with TRBJ2-7, so the J call may be wrong. This CDR3 has 14 amino acids. Looked up from germline, CDR1 is SGHRS and CDR2 is YFSETQ. The CDR3 DNA follows: TGCGCCAGCAGCTTGAGGTGGACAGGAGACGAGCAGTACTTC. Translated, it gives CASSLRWTGDEQYF.

This clone was detected only once. This chain joins TRBV28 and TRBJ2-7; weak D call: TRBD2 (6 bases). The CDR3 loop spans 15 amino acids. V gave up 3 bases and J gave up 6 bases, with 18 bases separating them. CDR1 and CDR2 (germline): MDHEN, SYDVKM. The CDR3 DNA follows: TGTGCCAGCAGTTTGGAATACGGGAGAATGGTCGAGCAGTACTTC. This sequence encodes CASSLEYGRMVEQYF.

This clone was recorded once. The V and J genes are TRBV7-2 and TRBJ2-1; no reliable D call. Trimming cost V 1 base and J 7 bases, with 20 bases left between them. This CDR3 region has 17 residues. The germline CDR1 and CDR2 sequences are SGHTA and FQGNSA. The CDR3 protein is CASSLGHLGLTRNEQFF. CDR3 nucleotide sequence: TGTGCCAGCAGCTTAGGACACCTGGGTCTCACGAGGAATGAGCAGTTCTTC.

The chain combines TRBV7-9 with TRBJ1-2; the match to TRBD1 covers 7 bases. The CDR3 covers 15 residues. J gave up 4 bases and V 5 bases, and 10 bases lay outside the gene matches. Germline CDR1 is SEHNR and CDR2 is FQNEAQ (reference sequence). The CDR3 DNA reads TGTGCCAGCAGCCAAGCGGACAGGCCCCTCTATGGCTACACCTTC. As protein: CASSQADRPLYGYTF.

A few counts support this clone. CDR3 loop: CASSRTAAYEQYF. DNA of the CDR3: TGTGCCAGCTCACGGACAGCCGCCTACGAGCAGTACTTC. The rearrangement uses TRBV18 and TRBJ2-7; D is possibly TRBD1 (6 bases). The CDR3 has 13 amino acids. The V gene lost 4 bases and the J gene lost 2 bases, with 9 bases spanning the gap. Germline CDR1 reads KGHSH; CDR2 reads LQKENI.

V gene TRBV27 combines with J gene TRBJ2-5, with TRBD1 matching 7 bases. The CDR3 covers 16 residues. V shed 2 bases and J 7 bases; nucleotides not matched to a gene: 13. Germline loops: CDR1 MNHEY, CDR2 SMNVEV (reference sequence). The CDR3, as DNA: TGTGCCAGCAGTTTAATAGGGACAGCCCCTCGAGTGACCCAGTACTTC. Protein sequence: CASSLIGTAPRVTQYF.

This CDR3 is CASSLRAVGGTEAFF. CDR3 coding DNA: TGCGCCAGCAGCTTGCGTGCTGTAGGAGGGACTGAAGCTTTCTTT. V gene TRBV5-1 combines with J gene TRBJ1-1, with D uncertain. The CDR3 runs 15 residues. V dropped 1 base and J dropped 5 bases, with 15 bases sitting between them. Germline V gene sequence: CDR1 SGHRS, CDR2 YFSETQ.

The chain links TRBV5-1 to TRBJ2-7, with TRBD1 identical over 10 bases. CDR1 is SGHRS, CDR2 YFSETQ, per germline. The CDR3 covers 15 residues. Trimming removed 5 bases from V and 4 bases from J; junction bases left unmatched: 9. Written as DNA, the CDR3 is TGCGCCAGCAGTCGGATGGACAGGGGGGATTACGAGCAGTACTTC. It yields the protein CASSRMDRGDYEQYF.

The chain carries TRBV9 and TRBJ2-1, with TRBD2 matching over 10 bases. The CDR3 is 16 amino acids. V was clipped by 4 bases and J by 2 bases; unmatched bases: 6. Per germline, CDR1 SGDLS and CDR2 YYNGEE. Here the CDR3 reads CASSPAGGAAYNEQFF. CDR3 coding DNA: TGTGCCAGCAGCCCAGCGGGGGGGGCAGCCTACAATGAGCAGTTCTTC.

The chain employs TRBV19 and TRBJ2-5; 7 positions agree with TRBD1. With the DNA end fitting TRBJ2-7 better, the J assignment may be wrong. This CDR3 region has 14 residues. CDR1 is LNHDA, CDR2 SQIVND, per germline (reference sequence). The CDR3 DNA follows: TGTGCCAGTAGTATGAGGGGGACAGCCTACGAGCAGTACTTC. Protein: CASSMRGTAYEQYF.

V usage is TRBV5-4 and J usage is TRBJ2-5, with TRBD2 as a possible D gene (6 bases). The J call may be mistaken, given a closer DNA end match to TRBJ2-7. CDR3 length equals 14 residues. Germline CDR1 and CDR2: SGHNT and YYREEE (reference sequence). CDR3 residues: CASSLGLASNEQYF. The CDR3 DNA reads as TGTGCCAGCAGCTTGGGGCTAGCGTCGAACGAGCAGTACTTC.

Of note for this clone: Different DNA sequences within this sample yield the same CDR3. The V gene is TRBV9, the J gene TRBJ2-7; D gene uncertain. The CDR3 has 12 residues. The V end lost 5 bases, the J end lost 4 bases, and 10 bases lay between the germline ends. Germline loops: CDR1 SGDLS, CDR2 YYNGEE. In nucleotides, the CDR3 is TGTGCCAGCAGTGGTGACGGTTACGAGCAGTACTTC. Translating it yields CASSGDGYEQYF.

This clone occurred a few times. V is TRBV15 and J is TRBJ1-1; unclear D gene. V lost 2 bases, J lost 5 bases, and 6 bases lay in between. The CDR3 consists of 12 residues. Germline loops: CDR1 LNHNV, CDR2 YYDKDF (reference sequence). CDR3 sequence: CATSRLDTEAFF. In nucleotides, the CDR3 is TGTGCCACCAGCAGATTGGATACTGAAGCTTTCTTT.

The chain links TRBV7-3 to TRBJ2-1, with D hard to call. Germline CDR1 SGHTA, CDR2 FQGTGA. Trimming took off 1 base at V and 0 bases at J, with 7 bases between the two ends. There are 15 residues in the CDR3. The CDR3 region is CASSLSLASYNEQFF. The CDR3, as DNA: TGTGCCAGCAGCTTAAGTCTGGCCTCCTACAATGAGCAGTTCTTC.

This clone was seen a handful of times. DNA of the CDR3: TGTGCCTGGAGTGTCCTCGACAGGGGGCCTGGAAACACCATATATTTT. It translates to CAWSVLDRGPGNTIYF. This chain links TRBV30 with TRBJ1-3, with 10 bases lining up with TRBD1. The CDR3 is 16 amino acids. V shed 0 bases and J 2 bases; nucleotides not matched to a gene: 4. Looked up from germline, CDR1 is GTSNPN and CDR2 is SVGIG (reference sequence).

The rearrangement joins TRBV5-4 to TRBJ2-3, with 10 bases matching TRBD2. V lost 4 bases and J lost 3; bases outside the gene matches: 11. The V gene's germline CDR1 is SGHNT and CDR2 YYREEE (reference sequence). The CDR3 has 17 amino acids. Here the CDR3 DNA reads TGTGCCAGCAGCCTAACGGGGAGCGGGGGGGCGACAGATACGCAGTATTTT. Its translation is CASSLTGSGGATDTQYF.

This chain links TRBV4-3 with TRBJ2-7; D tentatively reads TRBD1 or TRBD2 (5 bases each). Per germline, CDR1 LGHNA and CDR2 YSLEER. Deletions cut 2 bases from V and 7 bases from J, with 21 bases between. This CDR3 contains 16 residues. The CDR3 loop reads CASSQLYRGALGEQYF. The DNA for the CDR3 is TGCGCCAGCAGCCAATTATATAGGGGAGCTCTTGGGGAGCAGTACTTC.

The rearrangement uses TRBV5-1 and TRBJ2-7; 10 nucleotides align to TRBD1. Trimming at V came to 4 bases and at J to 6 bases, leaving 7 bases not matched to a gene. CDR1 is SGHRS and CDR2 is YFSETQ in the germline V gene. CDR3 size: 14 residues. As DNA, the CDR3 is TGCGCCAGCAGCCCCCCGGGACAGGGGTTCGAGCAGTACTTC. It specifies CASSPPGQGFEQYF.

The chain employs TRBV6-1 and TRBJ2-3; no reliable D call. CDR1 and CDR2 (germline): MNHNS, SASEGT. Trimming took 10 bases from V and 0 from J, leaving 11 bases between them. This CDR3 has 13 residues. CDR3 sequence: CATRHPSTDTQYF. CDR3 DNA sequence: TGTGCCACCCGACATCCTAGCACAGATACGCAGTATTTT.